Included here is one TCR beta chain sequence, with context. Its antigen is not known. This specimen comes from a study of T cells in Graves' hyperthyroidism and ophthalmopathy. RNA transcripts gave rise to amplified TCR beta CDR3 regions. During a first-round RT-PCR of the TCR CDR3, the HTBI primer set was used. TCRdb processed the multiplex PCR reads anew with MiXCR; each CDR3 protein has one entry. This table has 470,000 or so distinct CDR3 sequences, under 25% appearing once. Study observations and caveats: Ophthalmopathy onset followed model prediction by a median about seven months. Ophthalmopathy stood apart from stable hyperthyroidism in a 13 V-J model.

This CDR3 is 15 amino acids long. Germline V lookup: CDR1 MDHEN, CDR2 SYDVKM. The V gene end was trimmed by 3 bases and the J gene end by 5 bases; junction bases not matched to a gene: 6. Clinical symptoms, serum thyroxine, TRAb, thyroid ultrasound and orbital computed tomography informed diagnoses. Fresh peripheral blood, roughly 10 ml, was the source of the PBMCs. The specimen was blood. The rearrangement links TRBV28 to TRBJ2-7, with 11 bases matching TRBD2. This receptor was taken from a man aged 18-30 years with Graves' hyperthyroidism. CDR3 nucleotides: TGTGCCAGCAGTTTCCCTACTAGCGGGGGTGACGAGCAGTACTTC. Residues: CASSFPTSGGDEQYF.